Below are 32 T cell receptor beta chains sequenced from a single sample in a study of graft-versus-host responses after intestinal transplantation. No antigen is known for these receptors. TCRdb keeps only in-frame clones here, not all; method: immunoSEQ multiplex PCR. The sample lists tens of thousands of clones; roughly nine tenths were seen once. The input for sequencing was unstimulated CD4+ T cells sorted from spleen or lymph node cells, taken before intestinal transplant. Every receptor here comes from a human donor who received an intestinal transplant.

The chain recombines TRBV19 with TRBJ2-1, with a tentative D call TRBD2 (6 bases). The CDR3 covers 14 residues. Germline CDR1 LNHDA, CDR2 SQIVND (reference sequence). V was clipped by 7 bases and J by 2 bases, with 12 bases between them. The CDR3 DNA follows: TGTGCCAGTAATGGCGAGCGGGCCTACAATGAGCAGTTCTTC. Amino acid sequence: CASNGERAYNEQFF.

The chain joins TRBV5-1 to TRBJ2-7; D ambiguous. With 1 base removed from V and 7 bases from J, the gap between germline ends came to 12 bases. From germline, CDR1 is SGHRS and CDR2 YFSETQ. The CDR3 sequence is 13 residues long. CDR3 amino acids: CASSLPGAFEQYF. Here the CDR3 DNA reads TGCGCCAGCAGCTTGCCAGGTGCTTTTGAGCAGTACTTC.

The chain is built from TRBV5-1 and TRBJ1-2; 8 nucleotides agree with TRBD1. After removal of 0 bases from V and 5 bases from J, the junction contained 3 bases not matched to a gene. CDR1 is SGHRS and CDR2 is YFSETQ in the germline V gene. This CDR3 has 14 amino acids. This chain's CDR3 is CASSLGDRKYGYTF. CDR3 sequence (DNA): TGCGCCAGCAGCTTGGGGGACAGGAAATATGGCTACACCTTC.

The chain is built from TRBV5-1 and TRBJ2-1; TRBD2 is a possible D gene (7 bases). Trimming removed 0 bases at V and 12 bases at J, with 22 bases between. The CDR3 length is 16 residues. Germline assignment: CDR1 SGHRS and CDR2 YFSETQ. The CDR3 region is CASSLAAGALPGVQFF. Written as DNA, the CDR3 is TGCGCCAGCAGCTTGGCCGCGGGGGCGCTCCCAGGAGTGCAGTTCTTC.

This CDR3 is CASAKTDGTLPNQPQHF. The CDR3 DNA is TGTGCCAGCGCCAAGACGGACGGGACACTACCAAATCAGCCCCAGCATTTT. The rearrangement uses TRBV13 and TRBJ1-5; the D gene is possibly TRBD1 (6 bases). The CDR3 has 17 residues. V dropped 8 bases and J dropped 4 bases, with 24 bases sitting between them. CDR1 PRHDT and CDR2 FYEKMQ come from the germline V gene (reference sequence). The whole variable domain, remainder taken from reference TRBV13 and TRBJ1-5, is AAGVIQSPRHLIKEKRETATLKCYPIPRHDTVYWYQQGPGQDPQFLISFYEKMQSDKGSIPDRFSAQQFSDYHSELNMSSLELGDSALYFCASAKTDGTLPNQPQHFGDGTRLSIL.

V is TRBV5-6 and J is TRBJ2-3, with 7 positions matching TRBD2. J gave up 2 bases and V 4 bases, and 10 bases lay outside the gene matches. The CDR3 is 16 amino acids. Germline lookup yields CDR1 SGHDT and CDR2 YYEEEE. CDR3 nucleotides: TGTGCCAGCAGCCCCCCTGCGGGGGATTTCACAGATACGCAGTATTTT. Its translation is CASSPPAGDFTDTQYF.

The chain has TRBV11-2 and TRBJ1-6; TRBD1 is a possible D gene (5 bases). CDR1 and CDR2 (germline): SGHAT, FQNNGV. This CDR3 has 15 amino acids. V lost 4 bases and J 9 bases, leaving 16 bases between the germline ends. CDR3 sequence: CASSSERRGGSPLHF. The DNA of the CDR3 is TGTGCCAGCAGCTCCGAGAGGCGGGGGGGTTCACCCCTCCACTTT.

About this clone: The CDR3 carries no conserved terminal phenylalanine or tryptophan, so it likely arises from a read error. The limits of the CDR3 on the DNA are not certain, so only TCRdb's listed CDR3 is given. The chain couples TRBV5-1 to TRBJ1-1; no DNA check was done on the table's D call, TRBD1. Including both end residues, the CDR3 is 9 amino acids long. The germline CDR1 and CDR2 sequences are SGHRS and YFSETQ. This chain's CDR3 is CASSLTGPI.

The chain couples TRBV2 to TRBJ2-1, with D possibly being TRBD2 (5 bases). The CDR3 consists of 13 residues. Trimming cost V 6 bases and J 5 bases, with 11 bases left between them. The germline V gene has CDR1 SNHLY and CDR2 FYNNEI. The CDR3 sequence is CASRFRGNNEQFF. CDR3 coding DNA: TGTGCCAGCAGGTTCCGGGGTAACAATGAGCAGTTCTTC.

This sequence joins TRBV7-8 and TRBJ2-7; 7 bases are a match to TRBD2. The J segment lost 3 bases and the V segment lost 1 base, leaving 9 bases of the junction unmatched. Germline V gene data show CDR1 as SGHVS and CDR2 as FQNEAQ. The CDR3 loop spans 16 amino acids. The CDR3 spells CASSLGWGGDGYEQYF. The CDR3 DNA reads TGTGCCAGCAGCTTAGGGTGGGGGGGGGATGGCTACGAGCAGTACTTC.

The J gene is TRBJ2-7, the V gene TRBV7-3; tentative D call: TRBD1 (5 bases). Germline-derived CDR1 and CDR2 are SGHTA and FQGTGA. The CDR3 runs 14 residues. Trimming left V 5 bases short and J 2 bases short, with 13 bases between. This CDR3 is CASSPRPGTYEQYF. The CDR3 DNA reads TGTGCCAGCAGCCCCCGTCCAGGGACCTACGAGCAGTACTTC.

The gene calls are TRBV5-4 and TRBJ2-3; 7 bases match TRBD2. The length of the CDR3 is 14 residues. Per the germline V gene, CDR1 is SGHNT and CDR2 is YYREEE (reference sequence). Trimming cost V 6 bases and J 1 base; bases outside gene matches: 5. For the CDR3, the DNA is TGTGCCAGCAATCGGGGGAGGGGCACAGATACGCAGTATTTT. It is translated as CASNRGRGTDTQYF.

This chain connects TRBV7-9 to TRBJ2-7; D remains unclear. Germline CDR1 is SEHNR and CDR2 is FQNEAQ (reference sequence). Trimming stripped 5 bases from V and 2 bases from J, with 10 bases between. This CDR3 spans 13 amino acids. CDR3 sequence reads: CASSRVAAYEQYF. The CDR3 region has the DNA TGTGCCAGCAGCCGTGTGGCCGCCTACGAGCAGTACTTC.

The chain is built from TRBV7-9 and TRBJ1-1; the D gene is possibly TRBD1 (5 bases). CDR3 length equals 14 residues. V was clipped by 4 bases and J by 1 base, with 10 bases between them. CDR1 and CDR2 from the germline V gene are SEHNR and FQNEAQ (reference sequence). CDR3 DNA: TGTGCCAGCAGCTCAGGCGGGGGGAACACTGAAGCTTTCTTT. Residues: CASSSGGGNTEAFF.

The rearrangement links TRBV7-3 to TRBJ2-7; TRBD2 might be the D (5 bases). CDR3 length: 15 amino acids. Per germline, CDR1 SGHTA and CDR2 FQGTGA. Trimming shortened V by 5 bases and J by 0 bases, and 14 bases separated the two germline ends. The CDR3 DNA reads TGTGCCAGCAGCACCGCCGGTGCGGGCTCCTACGAGCAGTACTTC. This translates into CASSTAGAGSYEQYF.

DNA for the CDR3: TGTGCCAGCAGGACGTCCGGGGTGAACACTGAAGCTTTCTTT. Its protein product is CASRTSGVNTEAFF. The rearrangement uses TRBV6-1 and TRBJ1-1; D is undetermined. Germline V gene lookup returns CDR1 MNHNS and CDR2 SASEGT. Trimming pared 6 bases from V and 0 bases from J, leaving 11 bases between. The CDR3 contains 14 residues.

This rearrangement joins TRBV2 to TRBJ1-5; a possible D gene is TRBD1 (6 bases). The CDR3 totals 18 residues. V lost 1 base and J 4 bases, leaving 20 bases between the germline ends. The germline V gene has CDR1 SNHLY and CDR2 FYNNEI. This chain's CDR3 is CASSEVGRGLRENQPQHF. CDR3 nucleotides: TGTGCCAGCAGTGAAGTTGGCAGGGGCCTTCGCGAAAATCAGCCCCAGCATTTT.

V gene TRBV11-2 combines with J gene TRBJ1-4, with 8 positions matching TRBD1. Trimming took 5 bases from V and 12 from J; bases not matched to a gene: 5. Germline V gene lookup returns CDR1 SGHAT and CDR2 FQNNGV. The CDR3 covers 12 residues. The CDR3 spells CASSADRDELFF. The CDR3 coding sequence is TGTGCCAGCAGCGCGGACAGGGATGAACTGTTTTTT.

This chain links TRBV2 with TRBJ1-1; 8 bases fit TRBD1. The length of the CDR3 is 13 residues. V dropped 7 bases and J dropped 6; count of bases not matched to a gene: 7. Germline CDR1 is SNHLY and CDR2 is FYNNEI. CDR3 in DNA: TGTGCCAGCATGGGACAGGCCGGGGCTGAAGCTTTCTTT. The encoded protein is CASMGQAGAEAFF.

The chain uses TRBV5-1 and TRBJ2-5; D may be TRBD2 (6 bases). From germline, CDR1 is SGHRS and CDR2 YFSETQ. The CDR3 totals 14 residues. The V end lost 0 bases, the J end lost 5 bases, and 11 bases lay between the germline ends. CDR3 residues: CASSLGSEGETQYF. As DNA, the CDR3 is TGCGCCAGCAGCTTGGGATCGGAGGGGGAGACCCAGTACTTC.

The chain uses TRBV6-6 and TRBJ1-2, with unresolved D. Germline loops: CDR1 MNHNY, CDR2 SVGAGI (reference sequence). V gave up 2 bases and J gave up 7 bases, with 17 bases separating them. The CDR3 loop spans 15 amino acids. DNA of the CDR3: TGTGCCAGCAGTTACGTTGGGCAAACCTCTCGTGGCTACACCTTC. Residues: CASSYVGQTSRGYTF.

CDR3: CASSPGAQGTQYF. CDR3 nucleotides: TGTGCCAGCAGCCCAGGGGCCCAGGGGACCCAGTACTTC. The chain has TRBV7-2 and TRBJ2-5; TRBD1 might be the D (6 bases). Germline V gene lookup returns CDR1 SGHTA and CDR2 FQGNSA. Trimming stripped 5 bases from V and 7 bases from J, with 14 bases between. The CDR3 length is 13 residues.

The chain links TRBV7-9 to TRBJ2-3; a possible D gene is TRBD2 (5 bases). Deletions cut 4 bases from V and 5 bases from J, with 7 bases between. CDR3 length: 12 residues. Germline CDR1 SEHNR, CDR2 FQNEAQ (reference sequence). CDR3 loop: CASSSEGDTQYF. CDR3 coding DNA: TGTGCCAGCAGCTCCGAGGGAGATACGCAGTATTTT. The whole variable domain, filled in from reference TRBV7-9 and TRBJ2-3, reads DTGVSQNPRHKITKRGQNVTFRCDPISEHNRLYWYRQTLGQGPEFLTYFQNEAQLEKSRLLSDRFSAERPKGSFSTLEIQRTEQGDSAMYLCASSSEGDTQYFGPGTRLTVL.

The chain employs TRBV25-1 and TRBJ2-3; 8 bases agree with TRBD2. V was pared by 7 bases and J by 1 base, with 4 bases of the junction left unmatched. This CDR3 comprises 14 residues. Germline assignment: CDR1 MGHDK and CDR2 SYGVNS. The CDR3 DNA reads as TGTGCCAGCAACTCAGCGGGGGGCACAGATACGCAGTATTTT. It is translated as CASNSAGGTDTQYF.

This chain uses TRBV7-9 with TRBJ2-5; TRBD2 matches 10 bases. The germline CDR1 and CDR2 sequences are SEHNR and FQNEAQ (reference sequence). V gave up 11 bases and J gave up 1 base; unmatched junction bases: 10. The CDR3 contains 15 residues. CDR3 coding DNA: TGTGCCGGCACCCGACTAGCGGGTTCCCAAGAGACCCAGTACTTC. It is translated as CAGTRLAGSQETQYF.

The chain joins TRBV5-1 to TRBJ2-3; 8 nucleotides match TRBD1. The CDR3 sequence is 14 residues long. Germline V gene sequence: CDR1 SGHRS, CDR2 YFSETQ. Trimming at V came to 5 bases and at J to 3 bases, leaving 5 bases not matched to a gene. The CDR3 protein is CASRVQGATDTQYF. The CDR3 nucleotides read TGCGCCAGCAGGGTCCAGGGGGCGACAGATACGCAGTATTTT.

The genes are TRBV5-1 and TRBJ2-2; no reliable D call. The germline gives CDR1 SGHRS, CDR2 YFSETQ. CDR3 size: 14 residues. With 2 bases removed from V and 4 bases from J, the gap between germline ends came to 9 bases. The CDR3 DNA is TGCGCCAGCAGCTTCCCTCCGCGCACCGGGGAGCTGTTTTTT. It codes for CASSFPPRTGELFF.

The J gene is TRBJ1-2, the V gene TRBV5-1; D possibly corresponds to TRBD1 (5 bases). CDR3 length: 14 amino acids. V was cut by 4 bases and J by 4 bases, with 14 bases left in between. Germline CDR1 is SGHRS and CDR2 is YFSETQ. In nucleotides, the CDR3 is TGCGCCAGCAGCGCACCCAGGGCGCCCTATGGCTACACCTTC. Translation: CASSAPRAPYGYTF.

The chain uses TRBV7-9 and TRBJ2-5; TRBD1 might be the D (5 bases). This CDR3 region has 13 residues. Germline CDR1 SEHNR, CDR2 FQNEAQ (reference sequence). Trimming left V 10 bases short and J 5 bases short, with 17 bases between. The CDR3 loop reads CAIQDEARETQYF. CDR3 DNA: TGTGCCATACAGGACGAAGCCCGGGAGACCCAGTACTTC.

The rearrangement links TRBV19 to TRBJ1-2; perhaps TRBD1 as D (6 bases). V was pared by 6 bases and J by 4 bases, with 9 bases between. The CDR3 runs to 12 residues. CDR1 is LNHDA and CDR2 is SQIVND in the germline V gene (reference sequence). The CDR3: CASRQGPYGYTF. CDR3 in DNA: TGTGCCAGTAGACAGGGCCCCTATGGCTACACCTTC.

The rearrangement uses TRBV6-1 and TRBJ2-1; 8 nucleotides agree with TRBD2. V shed 5 bases and J 3 bases; nucleotides not matched to a gene: 6. This CDR3 region has 15 residues. Germline V lookup: CDR1 MNHNS, CDR2 SASEGT. The CDR3 sequence is CASSHGGADYNEQFF. As DNA, the CDR3 is TGTGCCAGCAGTCACGGGGGGGCCGACTACAATGAGCAGTTCTTC.

This clone was recorded only once. This rearrangement joins TRBV18 to TRBJ1-3; 8 nucleotides match TRBD1. The germline V gene has CDR1 KGHSH and CDR2 LQKENI. V lost 2 bases, J lost 0 bases, and 6 bases stayed unmatched. The CDR3 extends over 17 amino acids. For the CDR3, the DNA is TGTGCCAGCTCACCAGGACAGGGCCCACGCTCTGGAAACACCATATATTTT. Translation: CASSPGQGPRSGNTIYF.